This T cell receptor beta chain was found in a study of T cell changes during pregnancy in multiple sclerosis. TCRdb keeps only in-frame clones here, not all; method: immunoSEQ multiplex PCR. The data hold under 100,000 clones, with approximately 90% observed a single time. Germline CDR1 is LGHNA and CDR2 is YSLEER. The CDR3 consists of 15 residues. The ends were cut back, 5 bases at V and 0 bases at J, with 8 bases in the middle. This clone is a singleton in its sample. The starting material was peripheral blood, obtained in the first trimester of pregnancy. This chain links TRBV4-3 with TRBJ1-6; D gene ambiguous. This receptor was taken from a female donor in good health, enrolled as a control in a pregnancy study. CDR3 DNA: TGCGCCAGCAGCGAGTCAAGCTCCTATAATTCACCCCTCCACTTT. It is translated as CASSESSSYNSPLHF.